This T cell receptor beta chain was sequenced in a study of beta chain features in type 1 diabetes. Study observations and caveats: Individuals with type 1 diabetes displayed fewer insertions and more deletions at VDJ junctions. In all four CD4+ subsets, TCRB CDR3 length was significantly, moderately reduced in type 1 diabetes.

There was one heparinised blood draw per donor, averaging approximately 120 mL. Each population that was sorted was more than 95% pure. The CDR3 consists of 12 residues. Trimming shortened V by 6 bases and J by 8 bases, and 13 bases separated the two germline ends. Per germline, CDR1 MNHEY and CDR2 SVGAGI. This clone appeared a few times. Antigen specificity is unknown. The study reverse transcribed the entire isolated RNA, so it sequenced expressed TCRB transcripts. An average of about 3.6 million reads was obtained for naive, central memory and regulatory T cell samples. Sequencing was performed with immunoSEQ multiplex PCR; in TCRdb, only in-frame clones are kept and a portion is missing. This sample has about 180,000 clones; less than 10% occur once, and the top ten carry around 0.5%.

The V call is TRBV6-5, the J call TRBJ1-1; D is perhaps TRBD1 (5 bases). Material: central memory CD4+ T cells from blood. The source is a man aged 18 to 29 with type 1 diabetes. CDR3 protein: CASSNRPGEAFF. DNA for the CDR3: TGTGCCAGCAGCAATAGACCAGGGGAAGCTTTCTTT.